Below, one TCR beta chain is given with its context. This record comes from a study of blood T cell repertoires in COVID-19. In the study overall: The United States, Italy and Spain provided the acute and convalescent COVID-19 samples.

The method was immunoSEQ multiplex PCR; TCRdb's version includes in-frame clones alone and lacks a portion of them. The profile shows about 260,000 clones, 88% of them singletons. The germline gives CDR1 KGHSH, CDR2 LQKENI. The CDR3 loop spans 15 amino acids. Deletions cut 2 bases from V and 0 bases from J, with 9 bases between. The chain links TRBV18 to TRBJ2-3; D is undetermined. This receptor was identified in a human donor in a cohort sampled during active COVID-19. Input material: peripheral blood. CDR3 coding DNA: TGTGCCAGCTCACCAGCCCGGGTGAGCACAGATACGCAGTATTTT. Protein: CASSPARVSTDTQYF.